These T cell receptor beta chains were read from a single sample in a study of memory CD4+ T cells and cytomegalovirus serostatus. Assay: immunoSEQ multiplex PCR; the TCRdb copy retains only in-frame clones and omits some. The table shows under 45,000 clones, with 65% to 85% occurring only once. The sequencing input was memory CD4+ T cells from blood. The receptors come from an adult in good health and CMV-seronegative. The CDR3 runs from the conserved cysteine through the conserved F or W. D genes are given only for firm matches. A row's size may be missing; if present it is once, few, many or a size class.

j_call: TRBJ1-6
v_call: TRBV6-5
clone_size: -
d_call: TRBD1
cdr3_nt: TGTGCCAGCGGAAAACAGGGGACAAGTTCACCCCTCCACTTT
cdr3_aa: CASGKQGTSSPLHF

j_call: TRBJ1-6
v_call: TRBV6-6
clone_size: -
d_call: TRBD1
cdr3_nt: TGTGCCAGCAGTCAAAGGGGGCAGGGTCTTTCACCCCTCCACTTT
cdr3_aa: CASSQRGQGLSPLHF

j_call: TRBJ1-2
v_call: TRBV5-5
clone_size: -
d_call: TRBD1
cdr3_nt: TGTGCCAGCGACGACAGGGGCGATAGGTATGGCTACACCTTC
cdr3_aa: CASDDRGDRYGYTF

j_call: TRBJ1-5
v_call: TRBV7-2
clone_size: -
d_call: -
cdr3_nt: TGTGCCAGCAGAACTACCACGGGGGGTGGACCCCAGCATTTT
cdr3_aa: CASRTTTGGGPQHF

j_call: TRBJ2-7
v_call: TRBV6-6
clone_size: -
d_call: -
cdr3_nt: TGTGCCAGCAGTTACGGTGGTGCCAGAGGCTCCTACGAGCAGTACTTC
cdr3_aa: CASSYGGARGSYEQYF

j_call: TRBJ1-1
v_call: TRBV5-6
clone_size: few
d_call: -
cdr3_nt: TGTGCCAGCAGCTTGGTAGCACGGGAAGCTTTCTTT
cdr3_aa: CASSLVAREAFF

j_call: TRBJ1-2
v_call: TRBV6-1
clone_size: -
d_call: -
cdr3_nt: TGTGCCAGCAGGACCGGCGTTCGGGGACGGCAGGGCTACACCTTC
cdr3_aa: CASRTGVRGRQGYTF

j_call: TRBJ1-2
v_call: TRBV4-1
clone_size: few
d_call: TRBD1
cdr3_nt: TGCGCCAGTTCCCAGACAGGGGAAACGAGATATGGCTACACCTTC
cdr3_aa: CASSQTGETRYGYTF

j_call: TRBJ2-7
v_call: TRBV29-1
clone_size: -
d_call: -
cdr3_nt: TGCAGCGTTGAAGATCCGGGGCCCTCCTACGAGCAGTACTTC
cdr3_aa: CSVEDPGPSYEQYF

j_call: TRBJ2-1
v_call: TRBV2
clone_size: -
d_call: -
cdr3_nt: TGTGCCAGCAGTGAAAGATCGCTGAGCCGCGTTGTGCAGTTCTTC
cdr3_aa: CASSERSLSRVVQFF

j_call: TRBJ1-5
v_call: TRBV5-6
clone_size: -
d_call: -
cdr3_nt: TGTGCCAGCAGCTTGGGGCCTTATAGCAATCAGCCCCAGCATTTT
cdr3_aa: CASSLGPYSNQPQHF

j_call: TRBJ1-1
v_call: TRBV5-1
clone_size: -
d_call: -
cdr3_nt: TGCGCCAGCAGCTTGCAACCCGGGGACACTGAAGCTTTCTTT
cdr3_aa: CASSLQPGDTEAFF

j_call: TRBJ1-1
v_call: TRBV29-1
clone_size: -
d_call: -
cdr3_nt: TGCAGCGTTGGGGGGGGGTACACTGAAGCTTTCTTT
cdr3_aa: CSVGGGYTEAFF

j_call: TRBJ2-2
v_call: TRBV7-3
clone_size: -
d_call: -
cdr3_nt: TGTGCCAGCAGCCCCTCGACGCGGCCGGGCGGGGAGCTGTTTTTT
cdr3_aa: CASSPSTRPGGELFF

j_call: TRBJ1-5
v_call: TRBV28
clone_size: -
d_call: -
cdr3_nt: TGTGCCAGCAGTCCCTCCGGGACGGTTGCGAAGGTACATTTT
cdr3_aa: CASSPSGTVAKVHF

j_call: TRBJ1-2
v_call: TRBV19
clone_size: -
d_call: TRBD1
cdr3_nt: TGTGCCAGTAGTAGGGGACAGGCCAATGGCTACACCTTC
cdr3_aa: CASSRGQANGYTF

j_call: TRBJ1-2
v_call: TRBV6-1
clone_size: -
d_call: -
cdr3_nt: TGTGCCGCATCAGGTACGGGGGCCGGTGGCTATGGCTACGCCTTC
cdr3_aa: CAASGTGAGGYGYAF

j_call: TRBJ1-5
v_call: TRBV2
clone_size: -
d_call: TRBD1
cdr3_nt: TGTGCCAGCAGGGCCGGGACAGGGTTGTTGTCCCAGCATTTT
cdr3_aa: CASRAGTGLLSQHF